This T cell receptor beta chain was recorded in a study of CD8+ T cells in alopecia areata. Overall study results and limits: Uncertainty remains about how baseline CD8+ expansion links to response, with one nonresponder. More clonal than normal scalp was lesional scalp, particularly alopecia totalis/universalis.

This clone was counted only a few times. Its target is not known. Following RNA extraction, reverse transcription yielded cDNA that acted as the sequencing template. Clones were sequenced by immunoSEQ multiplex PCR, and TCRdb holds only the in-frame ones, with some missing. The table has fewer than 250,000 clones, around two fifths seen once; the top ten hold 0.48%. Treatment indicated: oral pan-JAK inhibitor, 5-10 mg twice daily. Obtained from alopecia areata patients were lesional scalp punch biopsies along with peripheral blood. Sorted populations comprised CD4+ and CD8+ T cells obtained from PBMCs. The germline V gene has CDR1 SGHNT and CDR2 YYREEE (reference sequence). Trimming at V came to 4 bases and at J to 3 bases, leaving 4 bases not matched to a gene. The CDR3 has 15 amino acids.

This chain links TRBV5-4 with TRBJ2-1; 10 bases are a match to TRBD1. The source is a human donor with alopecia areata. Sequenced here: CD4+ T cells sorted from blood, sampled at approximately week 31, from a patient treated with tofacitinib. For the CDR3, the DNA is TGTGCCAGCAGCCGACAGGGGGCGTTCTACAATGAGCAGTTCTTC. It is translated as CASSRQGAFYNEQFF.